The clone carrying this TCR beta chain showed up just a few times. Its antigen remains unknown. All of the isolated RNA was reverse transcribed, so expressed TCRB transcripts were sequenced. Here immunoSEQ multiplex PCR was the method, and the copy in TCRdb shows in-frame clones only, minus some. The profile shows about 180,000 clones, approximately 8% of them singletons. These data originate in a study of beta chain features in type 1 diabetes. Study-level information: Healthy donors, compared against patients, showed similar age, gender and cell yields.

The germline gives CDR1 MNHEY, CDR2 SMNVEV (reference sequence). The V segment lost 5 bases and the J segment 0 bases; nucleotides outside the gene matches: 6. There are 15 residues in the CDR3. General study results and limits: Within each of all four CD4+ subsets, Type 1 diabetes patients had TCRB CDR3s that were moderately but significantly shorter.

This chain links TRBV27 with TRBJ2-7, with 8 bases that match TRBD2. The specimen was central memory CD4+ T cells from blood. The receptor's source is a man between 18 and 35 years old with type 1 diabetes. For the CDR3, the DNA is TGTGCCAGCAGTCGGGGGGGGGTTTCCTCCTACGAGCAGTACTTC. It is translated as CASSRGGVSSYEQYF.